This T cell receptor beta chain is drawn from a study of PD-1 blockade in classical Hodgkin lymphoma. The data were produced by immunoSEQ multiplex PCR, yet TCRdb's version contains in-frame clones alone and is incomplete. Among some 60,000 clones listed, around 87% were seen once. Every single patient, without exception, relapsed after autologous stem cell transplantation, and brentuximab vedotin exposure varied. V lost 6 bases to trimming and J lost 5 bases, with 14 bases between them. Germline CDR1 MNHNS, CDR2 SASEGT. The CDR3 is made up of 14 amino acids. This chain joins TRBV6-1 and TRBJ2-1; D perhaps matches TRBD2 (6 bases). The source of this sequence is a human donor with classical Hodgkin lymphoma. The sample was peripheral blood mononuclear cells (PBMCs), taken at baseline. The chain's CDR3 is CASSGLARNNEQFF. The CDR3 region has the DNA TGTGCCAGCAGCGGCCTAGCGAGAAACAATGAGCAGTTCTTC.